This T cell receptor (beta chain) was sequenced for a study of blood T cell repertoires in COVID-19. Across the whole study: The United States, Italy and Spain supplied acute and convalescent COVID-19 samples. PBMCs, B-cell-depleted T cells, or T cells were the source of the cDNA or gDNA that made up the material.

Germline-derived CDR1 and CDR2 are MNHEY and SMNVEV (reference sequence). The CDR3 is 18 residues long. V was shortened by 6 bases and J by 3 bases, with 27 bases between the two germline ends. In the authors' workflow: Reference gene primers were amplified, and this amplification served to estimate nucleated cell counts. TCRdb's copy holds only in-frame clones and misses some; the assay was immunoSEQ multiplex PCR. The DNA gave D and trimming, while V, J and clone size come from that table. The sample contains 30,000 to 40,000 clones, 80% to 90% of which appear only once. The V and J genes are TRBV27 and TRBJ2-7; maybe TRBD2 (5 bases). The sequence came from a woman in her seventies with active COVID-19. Source material: peripheral blood. CDR3 sequence (DNA): TGTGCCAGCAGCCCCGCTTGGGCCCTGGACGTCGGGGTCTACGAGCAGTACTTC. Translation: CASSPAWALDVGVYEQYF.